One TCR beta chain is described in this entry. What it binds is not known. This sample was taken from a study of cytomegalovirus exposure and HLA in healthy donors. Whole-study results and caveats: Upon later analysis, TCR association rates were observed to vary by HLA locus, being highest for DRB1 and lowest for HLA-C. In a later analysis, common viral pathogens appeared linked to several of the most significant clusters.

PCR employed 60 Vbeta and 13 Jbeta primers. The method was immunoSEQ multiplex PCR; TCRdb's version includes in-frame clones alone and lacks a portion of them. The table lists 100,000 to 150,000 clones, 60% to 85% of them singletons. The sample taken for sequencing was PBMCs. The receptor comes from a man aged 25 to 40 in good health and CMV-seronegative.

CDR3 nucleotides: TGTGCCAGCAGTTTGACGGGGGATGGTGGCTACACCTTC. Its translation is CASSLTGDGGYTF. The genes are TRBV27 and TRBJ1-2; D may be TRBD1 (5 bases). The CDR3 covers 13 residues. The ends were cut back, 3 bases at V and 7 bases at J, with 12 bases in the middle. The germline V gene encodes CDR1 MNHEY and CDR2 SMNVEV (reference sequence).